This record looks at one T cell receptor (beta chain) sequence and its context. For TCRbeta, the library was prepared with unique molecular identifiers. Each CDR3 protein is one row after TCRdb ran MiXCR on the PCR reads. The sample contains nearly 550,000 distinct CDR3 sequences, approximately 16% of which appear only once. This record belongs to a study of T-cell reconstitution after alpha-beta-depleted transplantation in children. The ends were cut back, 8 bases at V and 5 bases at J, with 21 bases in the middle. CDR3 length: 15 residues. Germline CDR1 is MNHNS and CDR2 is SASEGT. This TCR came from a human donor who donated a stem cell graft to a child with acute lymphoblastic leukemia. Sequencing used PBMCs from the stem cell graft donor, obtained from the stem cell graft. The rearrangement uses TRBV6-1 and TRBJ1-1; no clear D gene. CDR3 residues: CASRTDGERGTEAFF. The CDR3 nucleotides read TGTGCCAGCCGAACCGACGGGGAACGGGGTACTGAAGCTTTCTTT.